Shown below are 12 T cell receptor beta chains from a single sample sequenced in a study of cytomegalovirus exposure and HLA in healthy donors. Vbeta (60) and Jbeta (13) primers were used in the PCR. Using immunoSEQ multiplex PCR, the repertoire was profiled, and TCRdb retains in-frame clones only, with some absent. The sample holds some 77,000 clones, 70% to 85% seen once. Material for sequencing was PBMCs. The receptors were gathered from a woman aged 40-49 years in good health and CMV-seronegative.

The chain has TRBV4-1 and TRBJ2-7, with 7 bases that match TRBD1. The germline V gene has CDR1 MGHRA and CDR2 YSYEKL. V lost 4 bases, J lost 2 bases, and 5 bases stayed unmatched. The CDR3 is made up of 14 amino acids. CDR3 loop: CASSPRDRPYEQYF. The CDR3 nucleotides are TGCGCCAGCAGCCCTAGGGACAGACCCTACGAGCAGTACTTC.

V usage is TRBV7-9 and J usage is TRBJ1-4; D gene unclear. Per germline, CDR1 SEHNR and CDR2 FQNEAQ (reference sequence). The CDR3 consists of 16 residues. Between the trimmed V and J ends, which lost 2 bases and 0 bases, there was a span of 10 bases. CDR3 sequence: CASSLSSTSTNEKLFF. In DNA form, the CDR3 reads TGTGCCAGCAGCTTATCATCGACATCAACTAATGAAAAACTGTTTTTT.

This clone was picked up one time. The chain combines TRBV5-1 with TRBJ2-3, with 7 nucleotides matching TRBD2. J gave up 5 bases and V 4 bases, and 10 bases lay outside the gene matches. The germline gives CDR1 SGHRS, CDR2 YFSETQ. The CDR3 has 15 residues. In nucleotides, the CDR3 is TGCGCCAGCAGCGCCCGGACTAGTGCAGGAGATACGCAGTATTTT. Translation gives CASSARTSAGDTQYF.

This clone turned up a few times. The CDR3 is CASSSDYFGNSPLHF. As DNA, the CDR3 is TGTGCCAGCAGCTCAGACTATTTTGGGAATTCACCCCTCCACTTT. J is TRBJ1-6 and V is TRBV7-9, with D unclear. The CDR3 is 15 residues long. The germline CDR1 and CDR2 sequences are SEHNR and FQNEAQ (reference sequence). Deletions cut 4 bases from V and 7 bases from J, with 14 bases between.

This chain links TRBV19 with TRBJ1-1, with 12 positions matching TRBD1. This CDR3 is 15 amino acids long. V was pared by 6 bases and J by 10 bases, with 12 bases of the junction left unmatched. CDR1 is LNHDA and CDR2 is SQIVND in the germline V gene (reference sequence). The DNA for the CDR3 is TGTGCCAGTAGCATCACCGGGACAGGGGGCGTGAGAGCTTTCTTT. Encoded protein: CASSITGTGGVRAFF.

V gene TRBV30 combines with J gene TRBJ2-1, with TRBD2 matching over 10 bases. CDR3 length: 14 amino acids. Germline-derived CDR1 and CDR2 are GTSNPN and SVGIG (reference sequence). Trimming took 4 bases from V and 4 from J; bases not matched to a gene: 4. CDR3 sequence reads: CAWTPSGGYNEQFF. CDR3 nucleotides: TGTGCCTGGACCCCTAGCGGGGGTTACAATGAGCAGTTCTTC.

This rearrangement joins TRBV18 to TRBJ1-2; no definite D call. The germline V gene has CDR1 KGHSH and CDR2 LQKENI. The CDR3 has 13 residues. V was trimmed by 6 bases and J by 3 bases, leaving 11 bases between them. This CDR3 reads CASSRDEDYGYTF. CDR3 nucleotide sequence: TGTGCCAGCTCCCGCGACGAGGACTATGGCTACACCTTC.

This clone was picked up one time. The V and J genes are TRBV30 and TRBJ1-5; D unresolved. The CDR3 sequence is 16 residues long. Trimming took 2 bases from V and 0 from J, leaving 14 bases between them. Germline V gives CDR1 GTSNPN, CDR2 SVGIG (reference sequence). As DNA, the CDR3 is TGTGCCTGGAGTCCCTCACGGGGATATAGCAATCAGCCCCAGCATTTT. It yields the protein CAWSPSRGYSNQPQHF.

The chain employs TRBV6-5 and TRBJ2-7; D might be TRBD2 (6 bases). Germline V CDR1 and CDR2: MNHEY, SVGAGI. The V gene lost 5 bases and the J gene lost 3 bases, with 11 bases spanning the gap. The CDR3 is made up of 13 amino acids. CDR3 residues: CASSAGRGYEQYF. CDR3 DNA sequence: TGTGCCAGCAGTGCGGGACGGGGCTACGAGCAGTACTTC.

This clone occurred a few times. The J gene is TRBJ2-1, the V gene TRBV7-2; 9 bases align to TRBD2. V gave up 2 bases and J gave up 2 bases; unmatched junction bases: 4. Per the germline V gene, CDR1 is SGHTA and CDR2 is FQGNSA. CDR3 size: 16 residues. CDR3 nucleotide sequence: TGTGCCAGCAGCTTATCGTCTAGCGGGGCCTACAATGAGCAGTTCTTC. Its translation: CASSLSSSGAYNEQFF. Based on the CDR3 plus reference TRBV7-2 and TRBJ2-1, the full variable domain is GAGVSQSPSNKVTEKGKDVELRCDPISGHTALYWYRQSLGQGLEFLIYFQGNSAPDKSGLPSDRFSAERTGGSVSTLTIQRTQQEDSAVYLCASSLSSSGAYNEQFFGPGTRLTVL.

The chain links TRBV28 to TRBJ1-3, with D perhaps TRBD1 (6 bases). The CDR3 extends over 13 amino acids. Looked up from germline, CDR1 is MDHEN and CDR2 is SYDVKM. The V and J ends lost 11 bases and 4 bases respectively, with 15 bases between them. CDR3 protein: CAVRGAAGNTIYF. The CDR3 DNA follows: TGTGCCGTGCGGGGGGCTGCAGGAAACACCATATATTTT.

This chain connects TRBV11-2 to TRBJ1-2; 7 bases agree with TRBD1. The junction had 11 bases not matched to a gene; V was cut back by 5 bases and J by 8 bases. The CDR3 contains 14 residues. Germline assignment: CDR1 SGHAT and CDR2 FQNNGV. The CDR3 DNA sequence: TGTGCCAGCAGCCCATGGCAGGGGGTGAAGGGCTACACCTTC. Translation: CASSPWQGVKGYTF.